The 5 T cell receptor beta chains reported below all come from one sample, sequenced in a study of identical twins (dated by TCRdb to the mid-2010s). Libraries were made using 5' RACE. Data came from an Illumina HiSeq 2000. The raw public data were reprocessed by TCRdb itself: fastp quality trimming at Q25, MiXCR clonotype calling, in-frame beta chains only. Every distinct CDR3 protein forms one entry, paired with its most common genes and DNA. The sample table records 300,000 or so distinct CDR3 sequences; roughly 8.6% of these occur just once. 6% to 8.5% of the sample is taken by the ten largest. In addition, the sample was reused for a study of yellow fever vaccine responses in identical twins.

The source material was CD8+ T cells sorted from blood. Every receptor here comes from a woman aged 18-35 years in good health.

This rearrangement joins TRBV6-2 or TRBV6-3 to TRBJ2-5, with D perhaps assigned TRBD1 or TRBD2 (5 bases each). The CDR3 is made up of 14 amino acids. V lost 0 bases and J 5 bases, leaving 10 bases between the germline ends. Germline CDR1 and CDR2: MNHEY and SVGEGT. CDR3 protein: CASSYSLGDETQYF. The CDR3 DNA sequence: TGTGCCAGCAGTTACTCTTTGGGGGACGAGACCCAGTACTTC.

This clonotype came up many times. V usage is TRBV6-1 and J usage is TRBJ2-3; the D is unclear. The germline CDR1 and CDR2 sequences are MNHNS and SASEGT. V was clipped by 4 bases and J by 2 bases, with 10 bases between them. The CDR3 contains 14 residues. CDR3 protein: CASSATANTDTQYF. CDR3 coding DNA: TGTGCCAGCAGTGCCACAGCTAACACAGATACGCAGTATTTT.

This clonotype was seen repeatedly, ten times or more. The rearrangement uses TRBV7-9 and TRBJ2-7, with 7 bases fitting TRBD1. This CDR3 is 16 amino acids long. The V segment lost 5 bases and the J segment 3 bases; nucleotides outside the gene matches: 13. Germline CDR1 is SEHNR and CDR2 is FQNEAQ (reference sequence). The CDR3 spells CASSPERQGRYYEQYF. DNA for the CDR3: TGTGCCAGCAGCCCCGAAAGACAGGGACGATACTACGAGCAGTACTTC.

This clonotype came up many times. The chain recombines TRBV11-2 with TRBJ2-1, with TRBD2 matching over 9 bases. Per germline, CDR1 SGHAT and CDR2 FQNNGV. V lost 8 bases, J lost 0 bases, and 17 bases stayed unmatched. The length of the CDR3 is 19 residues. The CDR3 region has the DNA TGTGCCAGCTTCTCCGTGGTAGCGGGAGATAGGATCTCCTACAATGAGCAGTTCTTC. Translating gives CASFSVVAGDRISYNEQFF.

This clonotype occurred a few times. The genes are TRBV19 and TRBJ2-1, with D possibly TRBD2 on 6 matching bases. The CDR3 totals 14 residues. CDR1 and CDR2 from the germline V gene are LNHDA and SQIVND (reference sequence). V was shortened by 7 bases and J by 6 bases, with 16 bases between the two germline ends. CDR3 nucleotide sequence: TGTGCCAGTACCGAGGAGGGAGCTGCCAATGAGCAGTTCTTC. Amino acids: CASTEEGAANEQFF.